This T cell receptor beta chain was captured in a study of esophageal squamous cell carcinoma tumors (dated by TCRdb to the early 2020s). Some background on the complete study: Patients were split into immuno relation high and low groups by principal component analysis with K-means clustering of immunohistochemical T-cell and checkpoint marker values. Across the approximately eleven cases, approximately 1,700,000 TCRalpha and over a million TCRbeta total reads were obtained, of which roughly 32,000 and 35,000 were unique. The purpose of the study was to evaluate TCR repertoire diversity and shared TCR repertoires of T cells in the tumor environment of esophageal squamous cell carcinoma. The wider cohort included 50 to 55 esophageal squamous cell carcinoma patients in Japan who were treated with surgery, of whom approximately 20 were high and roughly 32 were low immuno relation cases. TCR sequencing was performed on roughly ten patients, consisting of five randomly selected high immuno relation cases and five background-matched low immuno relation cases.

The library was generated by 5' RACE. The PCR step used KAPA HiFi along with constant-region primers for TCRalpha or TCRbeta and a P20EA primer, and a nested second PCR with CA2 or CB2 followed. TCR genes were amplified by unbiased adaptor ligation RT-PCR, with reverse transcription by Superscript III and a polyT18-containing BSL-18E primer. Once second-strand synthesis and blunting were done, the P10EA/P20EA adaptor was ligated onto the 5' end of the cDNA, and NotI digestion came next. The first and second PCRs ran 20 cycles of 98°C for 20 s, 65°C for 30 s and 72°C for 1 min. The Nextera XT Index kit v2 Set A was used to index the amplicons, which were pooled in equimolar amounts and quantified with a Qubit 2.0 Fluorometer. For sequencing, the Illumina MiSeq platform generated 2x300 bp paired-end reads. The authors' pipeline ran thus. Reads were assigned to V and J genes by highest identity to IMGT reference sequences using Repertoire Genesis software ver.1.0. The CDR3 region was defined as running from Cys104 to Phe118 plus Gly119 and was then translated, while a unique sequence read was defined by a distinct combination of V, J and CDR3 amino acids. Shared V|J combinations were selected as significant in both a Fisher's exact test in edgeR and a Mann Whitney U test. Repertoire dissimilarity index was computed with the R rdi package after removing singletons and bootstrapping 500 repertoire combinations. TCRdb's own reprocessing of the public reads used fastp at Q25 and MiXCR and kept productive beta chains. Identical CDR3 proteins give one entry, which carries the most common genes and DNA. None of the V and J calls come from the authors' own analysis; TCRdb made them. The sample data list roughly 250 distinct CDR3 sequences, and over 15% of these were observed just once. The ten top clones hold about 70% of the sample.

Enrollment excluded patients who had received neoadjuvant chemotherapy or who had no clinical information. The TCR-sequenced cases shown were male and had subtotal esophagectomy with 2- or 3-field lymphadenectomy. RNA was isolated from bulk tumor tissue sections using a Qiagen AllPrep kit, and no T-cell sorting was performed. Until RNA extraction, small sections of tumor tissue removed at surgery were kept in RNAlater reagent at -80 degrees C. According to the germline V gene (reference sequence), CDR1 reads GTSNPN and CDR2 reads SVGIG. The CDR3, cysteine through phenylalanine, is 12 amino acids long. Only CDR3 DNA is held: 36 bases, read in frame from base 1. Trimmed from V: 5 bases; trimmed from J: 5 bases; junction bases lacking a gene match: 4. Judged by its sample share, this clonotype qualifies as large (0.1 to 1%). The target of this receptor is not known. No much larger clone is present one base from it, and per-base qualities are unavailable.

General conclusions and limits of the study: TCR repertoire analysis included only a few cases, and CDR3 clonotype-level investigation was not performed. Of the approximately 11 cases, a few showed one dominant TCRalpha VJ recombination along with apparently reduced TCRalpha diversity. Shared V|J recombination candidates may have been selected by chance because variation in the TCRalphabeta repertoire was large. The high and low immuno relation groups did not differ in total TCR repertoire counts, but the high immuno relation group had more significant repertoire counts. Fewer than 35 TRAV|TRAJ and some 23 TRBV|TRBJ combinations, including TRAV13-1|TRAJ22 and TRBV7-9|TRBJ2-7, appeared to be shared among high immuno relation cases. TCRalpha and TCRbeta chains were sequenced separately, so chain pairing and recognized antigens remained unknown.

The source of this sequence is a man aged 45-85 years with esophageal squamous cell carcinoma. The chain links TRBV30 with TRBJ2-5, with 8 bases in between that match TRBD1. Sample: tumor tissue. The nucleotide sequence is TGTGCCTGGCACCAGGGGGCTGAGACCCAGTACTTC. It specifies CAWHQGAETQYF.